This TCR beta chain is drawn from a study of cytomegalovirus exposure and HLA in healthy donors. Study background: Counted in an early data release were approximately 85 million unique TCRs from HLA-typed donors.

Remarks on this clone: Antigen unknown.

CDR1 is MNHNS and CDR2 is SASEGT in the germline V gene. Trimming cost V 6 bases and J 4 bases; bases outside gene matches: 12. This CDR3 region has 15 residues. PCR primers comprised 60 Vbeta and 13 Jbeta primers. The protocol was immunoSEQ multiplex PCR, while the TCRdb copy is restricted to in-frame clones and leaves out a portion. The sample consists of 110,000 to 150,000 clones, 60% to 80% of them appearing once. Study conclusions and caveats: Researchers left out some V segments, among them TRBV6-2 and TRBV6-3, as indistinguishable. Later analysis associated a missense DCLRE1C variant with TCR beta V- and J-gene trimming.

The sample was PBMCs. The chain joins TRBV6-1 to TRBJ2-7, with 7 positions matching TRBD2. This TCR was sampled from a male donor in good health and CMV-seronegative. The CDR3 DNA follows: TGTGCCAGCAGGGGAAAGGGAGGGCCGAAATACGAGCAGTACTTC. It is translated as CASRGKGGPKYEQYF.